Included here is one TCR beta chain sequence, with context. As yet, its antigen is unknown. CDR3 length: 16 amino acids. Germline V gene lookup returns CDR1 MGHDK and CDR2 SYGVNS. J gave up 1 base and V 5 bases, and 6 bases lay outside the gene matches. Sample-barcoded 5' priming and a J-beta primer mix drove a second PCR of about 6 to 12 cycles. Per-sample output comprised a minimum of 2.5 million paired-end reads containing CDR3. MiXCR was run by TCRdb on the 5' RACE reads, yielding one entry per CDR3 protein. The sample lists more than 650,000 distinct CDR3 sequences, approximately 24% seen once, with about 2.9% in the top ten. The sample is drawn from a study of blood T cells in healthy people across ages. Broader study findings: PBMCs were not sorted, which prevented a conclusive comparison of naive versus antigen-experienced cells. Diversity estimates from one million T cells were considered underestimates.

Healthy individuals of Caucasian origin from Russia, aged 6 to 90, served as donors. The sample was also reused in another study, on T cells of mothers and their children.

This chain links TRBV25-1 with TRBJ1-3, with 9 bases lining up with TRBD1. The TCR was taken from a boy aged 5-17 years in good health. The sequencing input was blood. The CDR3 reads CASSNNRGQSGNTIYF. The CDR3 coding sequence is TGTGCCAGCAGTAACAACAGGGGGCAATCTGGAAACACCATATATTTT.